These 20 T cell receptor beta chains were all obtained from the same sample, sequenced in a study of blood T cell repertoires in COVID-19. Assay used: immunoSEQ multiplex PCR; TCRdb lists only in-frame clones, some missing. The sample lists 290,000 or so clones, around 90% occurring once. The sequenced sample consisted of peripheral blood. These receptors were obtained from a man aged 65-85 years with acute or convalescent COVID-19.

The CDR3 bases are TGTGCCATCAGTGGTGCGGGAGGCACTGAAGCTTTCTTT. Amino acid sequence: CAISGAGGTEAFF. The chain uses TRBV10-3 and TRBJ1-1, with D hard to call. This CDR3 contains 13 residues. Germline V gene data show CDR1 as ENHRY and CDR2 as SYGVKD. V shed 4 bases and J shed 4 bases, with 10 bases lying between them.

The chain carries TRBV6-5 and TRBJ1-5; no firm D call. Trimming shortened V by 0 bases and J by 12 bases, and 12 bases separated the two germline ends. In germline, CDR1 is MNHEY, CDR2 SVGAGI. The CDR3 has 13 residues. The CDR3 spells CASSYSGLRDQHF. CDR3 sequence (DNA): TGTGCCAGCAGTTACTCGGGATTGAGGGACCAGCATTTT.

The chain links TRBV2 to TRBJ1-5; a weak D match, TRBD1 (5 bases). The CDR3 sequence is 14 residues long. Germline assignment: CDR1 SNHLY and CDR2 FYNNEI. V lost 2 bases and J 3 bases, leaving 8 bases between the germline ends. CDR3 coding DNA: TGTGCCAGCAGTGAACGCAGGGACAATCAGCCCCAGCATTTT. It specifies CASSERRDNQPQHF. The full variable domain, with the rest looked up from reference TRBV2 and TRBJ1-5, is EPEVTQTPSHQVTQMGQEVILRCVPISNHLYFYWYRQILGQKVEFLVSFYNNEISEKSEIFDDQFSVERPDGSNFTLKIRSTKLEDSAMYFCASSERRDNQPQHFGDGTRLSIL.

The chain joins TRBV29-1 to TRBJ1-1; D remains unclear. The CDR3 length is 15 residues. V lost 6 bases and J 6 bases, leaving 23 bases between the germline ends. Germline values: CDR1 SQVTM, CDR2 ANQGSEA. The CDR3 bases are TGCAGCGTCCTCGGAACCAGGTATGGTTCACCTGAAGCTTTCTTT. This sequence encodes CSVLGTRYGSPEAFF.

The table lists this clone with a few counts. The chain has TRBV19 and TRBJ1-6; the match to TRBD1 covers 10 bases. Per germline, CDR1 LNHDA and CDR2 SQIVND (reference sequence). The CDR3 consists of 18 residues. V dropped 5 bases and J dropped 4; count of bases not matched to a gene: 11. CDR3 loop: CASSVSPGTGVYNSPLHF. DNA of the CDR3: TGTGCCAGTAGTGTCTCCCCCGGGACAGGGGTATATAATTCACCCCTCCACTTT.

The chain couples TRBV5-1 to TRBJ1-2, with 7 bases fitting TRBD1. Germline CDR1 reads SGHRS; CDR2 reads YFSETQ. CDR3 length equals 14 residues. The V gene end was trimmed by 0 bases and the J gene end by 8 bases; junction bases not matched to a gene: 7. CDR3 sequence reads: CASSLGTTGVGYTF. The CDR3 coding sequence is TGCGCCAGCAGCTTGGGCACAACAGGGGTGGGCTACACCTTC.

This chain's CDR3 is CASSIQGARGNQPQHF. The CDR3 nucleotides are TGTGCCAGTAGTATACAGGGGGCGCGTGGCAATCAGCCCCAGCATTTT. This rearrangement joins TRBV19 to TRBJ1-5; 8 positions match TRBD1. Germline loops: CDR1 LNHDA, CDR2 SQIVND (reference sequence). After removal of 2 bases from V and 2 bases from J, the junction contained 5 bases not matched to a gene. The CDR3 extends over 16 amino acids.

The chain links TRBV24-1 to TRBJ2-2; no clear D. Per the germline V gene, CDR1 is KGHDR and CDR2 is SFDVKD. V gave up 5 bases and J gave up 4 bases, with 16 bases separating them. The CDR3 is made up of 16 amino acids. CDR3 residues: CATSGFPGAVTGELFF. The CDR3 nucleotides are TGTGCCACCAGTGGTTTTCCAGGTGCCGTCACCGGGGAGCTGTTTTTT.

The chain has TRBV5-1 and TRBJ1-1, with a possible D match to TRBD1 (6 bases). V was cut by 4 bases and J by 1 base, with 14 bases left in between. The germline V gene has CDR1 SGHRS and CDR2 YFSETQ. The CDR3 consists of 15 residues. The CDR3 sequence is CASSPPGQSNTEAFF. The CDR3 bases are TGCGCCAGCAGCCCGCCGGGACAATCGAACACTGAAGCTTTCTTT.

V usage is TRBV5-1 and J usage is TRBJ2-1, with 9 bases matching TRBD2. The trim removed 1 base at V and 5 bases at J, leaving 7 bases unmatched. This CDR3 is built from 16 residues. CDR1 and CDR2 from the germline V gene are SGHRS and YFSETQ. DNA for the CDR3: TGCGCCAGCAGCTTGATAGCTAGCGGGGAGAACAATGAGCAGTTCTTC. Translation: CASSLIASGENNEQFF.

This chain connects TRBV6-5 to TRBJ1-6; D gene ambiguous. This CDR3 has 16 residues. Trimming took 0 bases from V and 8 from J, leaving 14 bases between them. CDR1 is MNHEY and CDR2 is SVGAGI in the germline V gene. Here the CDR3 reads CASSYSNSGKDSPLHF. The CDR3 coding sequence is TGTGCCAGCAGTTACTCGAATTCGGGAAAGGATTCACCCCTCCACTTT.

The sample holds one count of this clone. Here the CDR3 DNA reads TGTGCCAGCAGCTTAGCCCGGACAGCAGGATCATATGGCTACACCTTC. Its protein is CASSLARTAGSYGYTF. The rearrangement uses TRBV7-9 and TRBJ1-2; possible D gene TRBD1, 6 bases. Deletions cut 0 bases from V and 5 bases from J, with 16 bases between. This CDR3 is 16 amino acids long. Per germline, CDR1 SEHNR and CDR2 FQNEAQ (reference sequence).

This chain links TRBV7-9 with TRBJ2-1, with D maybe TRBD2 (6 bases). V was shortened by 10 bases and J by 8 bases, with 15 bases between the two germline ends. The length of the CDR3 is 12 residues. In germline, CDR1 is SEHNR, CDR2 FQNEAQ (reference sequence). CDR3 sequence: CATRGMGHEQFF. CDR3 DNA: TGTGCCACTCGGGGGATGGGCCATGAGCAGTTCTTC.

The chain employs TRBV28 and TRBJ2-5; D possibly corresponds to TRBD2 (5 bases). V gave up 3 bases and J gave up 1 base, with 12 bases separating them. The CDR3 is 15 residues long. CDR1 and CDR2 from the germline V gene are MDHEN and SYDVKM. The DNA for the CDR3 is TGTGCCAGCAGTTTTGTCTTCGGGATCCAAGAGACCCAGTACTTC. This encodes CASSFVFGIQETQYF.

The J gene is TRBJ2-3, the V gene TRBV4-2; 8 positions agree with TRBD2. Germline V gene sequence: CDR1 LGHNA, CDR2 YNFKEQ. With V trimmed by 1 base and J by 1 base, 4 bases remained unmatched. The CDR3 has 16 amino acids. The DNA for the CDR3 is TGTGCCAGCAGCCAAGTGGAAGCGGGAGGCACAGATACGCAGTATTTT. Its translation: CASSQVEAGGTDTQYF.

The chain is built from TRBV18 and TRBJ1-1; TRBD1 matches 8 bases. J was trimmed by 0 bases and V by 3 bases; bases with no gene match: 9. This CDR3 contains 17 residues. Germline V CDR1 and CDR2: KGHSH, LQKENI. This chain's CDR3 is CASSPGTGLFMNTEAFF. Here the CDR3 DNA reads TGTGCCAGCTCACCGGGGACAGGACTATTCATGAACACTGAAGCTTTCTTT.

The chain has TRBV5-1 and TRBJ1-5; D is possibly TRBD1 (5 bases). Germline V gene data show CDR1 as SGHRS and CDR2 as YFSETQ. V gave up 0 bases and J gave up 0 bases, with 7 bases separating them. The CDR3 consists of 15 residues. CDR3 sequence (DNA): TGCGCCAGCAGCTTGGCGGGGGATAGCAATCAGCCCCAGCATTTT. Translating it yields CASSLAGDSNQPQHF.

The V and J genes are TRBV29-1 and TRBJ1-4; 10 positions match TRBD1. The CDR3 is made up of 14 amino acids. Unmatched junction bases numbered 8, after V lost 7 bases and J lost 6 bases. Germline V gene sequence: CDR1 SQVTM, CDR2 ANQGSEA. This chain's CDR3 is CSAAGTGVDEKLFF. The CDR3 DNA reads TGCAGCGCCGCCGGGACAGGGGTGGATGAAAAACTGTTTTTT.

In this sample, this clone turned up a few times. This chain links TRBV7-2 with TRBJ2-7; D perhaps matches TRBD1 (5 bases). V lost 5 bases, J lost 1 base, and 18 bases lay in between. CDR3 size: 16 residues. CDR1 and CDR2 (germline): SGHTA, FQGNSA. The CDR3 region has the DNA TGTGCCAGCAGCGCTAGTAGGGGTTACATTTCCTACGAGCAGTACTTC. Its translation: CASSASRGYISYEQYF. Looking up the rest from reference TRBV7-2 and TRBJ2-7 gives the full variable domain: GAGVSQSPSNKVTEKGKDVELRCDPISGHTALYWYRQSLGQGLEFLIYFQGNSAPDKSGLPSDRFSAERTGGSVSTLTIQRTQQEDSAVYLCASSASRGYISYEQYFGPGTRLTVT.

V is TRBV18 and J is TRBJ2-3, with 8 bases lining up with TRBD1. The V and J ends lost 3 bases and 2 bases, in that order; junction bases with no gene match: 4. CDR1 and CDR2 (germline): KGHSH, LQKENI. The length of the CDR3 is 15 residues. The CDR3 region is CASSPQGATTDTQYF. The CDR3 DNA is TGTGCCAGCTCACCCCAGGGGGCTACCACAGATACGCAGTATTTT.